The present entry profiles one T cell receptor (beta chain) with its context. The sample is drawn from a study of CD4 T cell repertoires in COVID-19. Only in-frame clones appear in the TCRdb table, and some are missing; sequencing was by immunoSEQ multiplex PCR. Among more than 65,000 clones, 83% were seen once, and the ten largest hold approximately 0.55%. This CDR3 has 15 residues. V was clipped by 4 bases and J by 8 bases, with 17 bases between them. Germline values: CDR1 MDHEN, CDR2 SYDVKM. Mild-to-severe COVID-19 survivors were the donors. This chain joins TRBV28 and TRBJ1-4; maybe TRBD1 (6 bases). Specimen: CD4+ T cells from peripheral blood, collected after recovery from COVID-19. The sequence was obtained from a human donor who had COVID-19. This CDR3 reads CASSSPRGGEEKLFF. The CDR3 nucleotides are TGTGCCAGCAGTTCTCCCAGGGGAGGCGAAGAAAAACTGTTTTTT. The full variable domain, its missing parts supplied by reference TRBV28 and TRBJ1-4, is DVKVTQSSRYLVKRTGEKVFLECVQDMDHENMFWYRQDPGLGLRLIYFSYDVKMKEKGDIPEGYSVSREKKERFSLILESASTNQTSMYLCASSSPRGGEEKLFFGSGTQLSVL.